This passage covers 5 T cell receptor beta chains from one sample sequenced in a study of T cells in Graves' hyperthyroidism and ophthalmopathy. Amplification of TCR beta CDR3 regions used RNA as the template. HTBI primers drove first-round RT-PCR of the TCR CDR3. TCRdb redid the calling of the multiplex PCR reads with MiXCR, one entry per CDR3 protein. The sample includes about 410,000 distinct CDR3 sequences, approximately 15% of them seen just once. Sequenced input: blood. The receptor set was obtained from a man younger than 35 with Graves' ophthalmopathy.

This clonotype was found a few times. V is TRBV19 and J is TRBJ2-6; 7 nucleotides align to TRBD1. This CDR3 region has 19 residues. Germline loops: CDR1 LNHDA, CDR2 SQIVND (reference sequence). Losses at the gene ends were 9 bases for V and 3 bases for J; bases not matched to a gene: 20. CDR3 loop: CASLPRGQGVSFGANVLTF. In nucleotides, the CDR3 is TGTGCCAGCCTGCCGAGAGGCCAGGGGGTTTCGTTTGGGGCCAACGTCCTGACTTTC.

This chain connects TRBV11-1 to TRBJ2-1, with 13 bases fitting TRBD2. The V and J ends lost 5 bases and 6 bases, in that order; junction bases with no gene match: 4. This CDR3 comprises 15 residues. The germline gives CDR1 SGHAT, CDR2 FQDESV (reference sequence). In nucleotides, the CDR3 is TGTGCCAGCAGCGCCGGGACTAGCGGGACCAATGAGCAGTTCTTC. Encoded protein: CASSAGTSGTNEQFF.

At least ten counts were recorded for this clonotype. This chain links TRBV18 with TRBJ1-3; D may be TRBD1 (5 bases). CDR3 size: 15 residues. Germline V gene data show CDR1 as KGHSH and CDR2 as LQKENI. V lost 3 bases, J lost 7 bases, and 16 bases lay in between. Here the CDR3 reads CASSPSSGLSNTIYF. CDR3 DNA: TGTGCCAGCTCACCTAGTTCGGGACTGAGTAACACCATATATTTT.

The table lists this clonotype with many counts. The chain uses TRBV5-1 and TRBJ1-1; no reliable D call. Trimming cost V 4 bases and J 0 bases, with 16 bases left between them. CDR1 and CDR2 (germline): SGHRS, YFSETQ. CDR3 size: 16 residues. CDR3 nucleotide sequence: TGCGCCAGCAGCCTACAAGGGCAGCAATTGAACACTGAAGCTTTCTTT. Translating it yields CASSLQGQQLNTEAFF.

In this sample, this clonotype turned up a few times. The CDR3 ends on some other residue instead of the conserved phenylalanine or tryptophan, so this is likely a read error. The rearrangement joins TRBV7-2 to TRBJ1-6; 8 bases line up with TRBD1. V lost 6 bases and J lost 7; bases outside the gene matches: 5. CDR1 and CDR2 from the germline V gene are SGHTA and FQGNSA. The CDR3 is 14 amino acids. The CDR3 DNA is TGTGCCAGCAGTTTACAGGGGGGCAATTCACCCCTCCACGTT. Translated: CASSLQGGNSPLHV.